Below are 14 T cell receptor beta chains sequenced from a single sample in a study of cytomegalovirus exposure and HLA in healthy donors. Both 60 Vbeta primers and 13 Jbeta primers went into the PCR. The data were produced by immunoSEQ multiplex PCR, yet TCRdb's version contains in-frame clones alone and is incomplete. The sample shows approximately 220,000 clones, about 82% of them seen only once. Material for sequencing was PBMCs. The receptors derive from a man aged 30 to 45 in good health and CMV-seronegative.

A word on this clone: The junction departs from the called germline gene at one end, perhaps through a read error. The chain recombines TRBV15 with TRBJ2-7, with 9 positions matching TRBD1. Germline V gene lookup returns CDR1 LNHNV and CDR2 YYDKDF (reference sequence). CDR3 length: 16 amino acids. CDR3 in DNA: TGTGTCACCAGCGAGGGGACAGGGTTCTCGTACTACGAGCAGTACTTC. Translated: CVTSEGTGFSYYEQYF. Supplemented by reference TRBV15 and TRBJ2-7, the full variable domain reads DAMVIQNPRYQVTQFGKPVTLSCSQTLNHNVMYWYQQKSSQAPKLLFHYYDKDFNNEADTPDNFQSRRPNTSFCFLDIRSPGLGDTAMYLCVTSEGTGFSYYEQYFGPGTRLTVT.

This clone was counted once. The chain employs TRBV7-8 and TRBJ2-7; TRBD2 aligns across 7 bases. Germline values: CDR1 SGHVS, CDR2 FQNEAQ. J was trimmed by 2 bases and V by 5 bases; bases with no gene match: 18. CDR3 length: 18 amino acids. CDR3 sequence: CASSLIPGGPKPTYEQYF. DNA of the CDR3: TGTGCCAGCAGCCTGATTCCGGGGGGACCGAAGCCTACCTACGAGCAGTACTTC.

This chain links TRBV29-1 with TRBJ2-5; 11 nucleotides match TRBD1. TRBJ2-7 matches the DNA end more closely, so the J call is doubtful. Germline V gene lookup returns CDR1 SQVTM and CDR2 ANQGSEA. CDR3 length equals 13 residues. The CDR3 bases are TGCAGCGTAGCCGGGACAGGGGGTTACGAGCAGTACTTC. Amino acids: CSVAGTGGYEQYF.

The chain couples TRBV6-5 to TRBJ1-6; D perhaps matches TRBD1 (6 bases). V was cut by 8 bases and J by 7 bases, with 18 bases left in between. The CDR3 consists of 15 residues. Germline CDR1 MNHEY, CDR2 SVGAGI. CDR3 nucleotide sequence: TGTGCCAGCGGAGCTTCTGACAGGCCGAATTCACCCCTCCACTTT. This translates into CASGASDRPNSPLHF.

The chain recombines TRBV18 with TRBJ2-7; tentatively, D is TRBD2 (7 bases). CDR1 is KGHSH and CDR2 is LQKENI in the germline V gene. This CDR3 is built from 16 residues. With 2 bases removed from V and 0 bases from J, the gap between germline ends came to 14 bases. The CDR3 nucleotides are TGTGCCAGCTCACCAGATGGCGGGGGCCACTCCTACGAGCAGTACTTC. It translates to CASSPDGGGHSYEQYF.

This clone was found once. The conserved phenylalanine or tryptophan is not found at the CDR3 terminus, so this likely reflects a read error. For the CDR3, the DNA is TGTGCCAGCAGGGCGGAGGGGAGCTCCTACGAGCAGTACCTC. Its translation: CASRAEGSSYEQYL. The J gene is TRBJ2-7, the V gene TRBV6-6; D may be TRBD2 (6 bases). CDR1 is MNHNY, CDR2 SVGAGI, per germline (reference sequence). This CDR3 comprises 14 residues. Trimming pared 6 bases from V and 0 bases from J, leaving 12 bases between.

This clone is a singleton in its sample. DNA of the CDR3: TGTGCCAGCAGGCTCGGGAGTCACGGCACAGATACGCAGTATTTT. Residues: CASRLGSHGTDTQYF. The V call is TRBV7-2, the J call TRBJ2-3; D is possibly TRBD2 (6 bases). The CDR3 consists of 15 residues. Trimming took 6 bases from V and 1 from J, leaving 14 bases between them. The germline V gene encodes CDR1 SGHTA and CDR2 FQGNSA.

The chain uses TRBV19 and TRBJ1-2, with unresolved D. This CDR3 is 14 amino acids long. CDR1 LNHDA and CDR2 SQIVND come from the germline V gene (reference sequence). Trimming shortened V by 1 base and J by 0 bases, and 6 bases separated the two germline ends. The DNA of the CDR3 is TGTGCCAGTAGTATAGGAGGAGCTAACTATGGCTACACCTTC. Translating it yields CASSIGGANYGYTF.

The chain links TRBV7-9 to TRBJ2-3; possibly TRBD2 for D (6 bases). V lost 5 bases, J lost 2 bases, and 14 bases lay in between. The CDR3 length is 15 residues. Germline V gene sequence: CDR1 SEHNR, CDR2 FQNEAQ (reference sequence). The CDR3 region is CASSPPGGLTDTQYF. The CDR3 coding sequence is TGTGCCAGCAGCCCCCCAGGAGGGCTCACAGATACGCAGTATTTT.

This clone was seen only once. V is TRBV7-2 and J is TRBJ1-5, with unresolved D. V lost 0 bases to trimming and J lost 5 bases, with 11 bases between them. CDR1 is SGHTA and CDR2 is FQGNSA in the germline V gene. CDR3 length: 15 residues. CDR3 sequence reads: CASSLAPGSHQPQHF. CDR3 sequence (DNA): TGTGCCAGCAGCTTAGCACCCGGGTCCCATCAGCCCCAGCATTTT.

This clone was detected only once. For the CDR3, the DNA is TGTGCCAGCAGCTCGGGACAGCCCCAGCATTTT. As protein: CASSSGQPQHF. The V call is TRBV5-8, the J call TRBJ1-5; D gene unclear. Germline V lookup: CDR1 SGHTS, CDR2 YDEGEE. Between the trimmed V and J ends, which lost 3 bases and 7 bases, there was a span of 5 bases. The CDR3 has 11 amino acids.

This chain links TRBV23-1 with TRBJ2-7; 7 bases fit TRBD2. TRBV23-1 carries the ORF label, with uncertain function. J gave up 7 bases and V 0 bases, and 9 bases lay outside the gene matches. This CDR3 is 15 amino acids long. The CDR3 region has the DNA TGCGCCAGCAGTCAATCATGGGGGGGAGAGAGGGAGCAGTACTTC. It encodes CASSQSWGGEREQYF.

This chain connects TRBV5-1 to TRBJ1-4; 7 bases are shared with TRBD1. Germline V CDR1 and CDR2: SGHRS, YFSETQ. The CDR3 loop spans 14 amino acids. With V trimmed by 0 bases and J by 8 bases, 4 bases remained unmatched. The CDR3 coding sequence is TGCGCCAGCAGCTTGGAGCAGGGGGGAGAAAAACTGTTTTTT. Protein product: CASSLEQGGEKLFF.

The chain joins TRBV7-3 to TRBJ2-1; 8 bases agree with TRBD1. The CDR3 is 14 amino acids. CDR1 is SGHTA, CDR2 FQGTGA, per germline. V lost 1 base to trimming and J lost 9 bases; unmatched junction nucleotides: 5. This chain's CDR3 is CASSLNGQGPEQFF. CDR3 sequence (DNA): TGTGCCAGCAGCTTAAACGGACAGGGCCCTGAGCAGTTCTTC.